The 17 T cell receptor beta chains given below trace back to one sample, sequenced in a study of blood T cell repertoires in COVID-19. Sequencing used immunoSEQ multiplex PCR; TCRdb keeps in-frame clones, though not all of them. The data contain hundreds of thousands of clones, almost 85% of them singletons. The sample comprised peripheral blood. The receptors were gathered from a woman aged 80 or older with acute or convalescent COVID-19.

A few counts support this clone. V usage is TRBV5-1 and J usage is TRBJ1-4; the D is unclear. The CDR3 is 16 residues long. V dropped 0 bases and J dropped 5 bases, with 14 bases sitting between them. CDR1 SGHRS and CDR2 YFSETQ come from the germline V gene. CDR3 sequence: CASSLDSWEKNEKLFF. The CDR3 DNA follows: TGCGCCAGCAGCTTGGATAGTTGGGAGAAGAATGAAAAACTGTTTTTT.

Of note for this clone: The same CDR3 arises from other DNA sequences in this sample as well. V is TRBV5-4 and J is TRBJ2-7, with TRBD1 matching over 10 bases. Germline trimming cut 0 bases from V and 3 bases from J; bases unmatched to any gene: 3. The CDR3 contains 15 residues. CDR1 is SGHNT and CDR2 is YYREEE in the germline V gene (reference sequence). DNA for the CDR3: TGTGCCAGCAGCTTGGGGGGGACAGGGGTCTACGAGCAGTACTTC. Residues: CASSLGGTGVYEQYF.

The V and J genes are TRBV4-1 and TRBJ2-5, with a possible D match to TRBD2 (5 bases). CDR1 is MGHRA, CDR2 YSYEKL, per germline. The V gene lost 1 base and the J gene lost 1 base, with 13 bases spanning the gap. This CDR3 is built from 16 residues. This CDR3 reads CASSQVSGLLQETQYF. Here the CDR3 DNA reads TGCGCCAGCAGCCAAGTAAGCGGACTCCTCCAAGAGACCCAGTACTTC.

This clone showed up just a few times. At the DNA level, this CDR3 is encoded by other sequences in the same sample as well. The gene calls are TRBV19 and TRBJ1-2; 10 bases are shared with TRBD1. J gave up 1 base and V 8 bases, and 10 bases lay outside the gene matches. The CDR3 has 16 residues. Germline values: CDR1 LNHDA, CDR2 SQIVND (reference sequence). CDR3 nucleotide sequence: TGTGCCAGTTCCGCCCAAGGACAGGGGGGTAACTATGGCTACACCTTC. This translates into CASSAQGQGGNYGYTF.

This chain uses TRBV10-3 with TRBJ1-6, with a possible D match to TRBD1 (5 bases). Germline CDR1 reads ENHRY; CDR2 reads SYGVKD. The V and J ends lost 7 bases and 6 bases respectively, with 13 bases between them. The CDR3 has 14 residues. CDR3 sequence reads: CAITAEQGNSPLHF. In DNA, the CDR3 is TGTGCCATCACGGCGGAGCAGGGTAATTCACCCCTCCACTTT.

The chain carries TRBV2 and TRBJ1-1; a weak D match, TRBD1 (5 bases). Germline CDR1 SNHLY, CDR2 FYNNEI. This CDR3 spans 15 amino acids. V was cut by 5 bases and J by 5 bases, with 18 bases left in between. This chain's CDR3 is CASSPQARVGTEAFF. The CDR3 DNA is TGTGCCAGCAGTCCCCAGGCCAGGGTGGGGACTGAAGCTTTCTTT.

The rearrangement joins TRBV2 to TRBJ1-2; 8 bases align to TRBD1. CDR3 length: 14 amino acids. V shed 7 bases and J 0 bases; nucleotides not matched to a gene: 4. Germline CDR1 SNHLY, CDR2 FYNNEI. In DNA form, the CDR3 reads TGTGCCAGCACCTCGACAGGGGCTAACTATGGCTACACCTTC. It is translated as CASTSTGANYGYTF.

CDR3 bases: TGTGCCAGCAGCCAAAGACAGACCTTAAGCACCGGGGAGCTGTTTTTT. As protein: CASSQRQTLSTGELFF. J is TRBJ2-2 and V is TRBV3-1 (or the pseudogene TRBV3-2), with D maybe TRBD1 (5 bases). This CDR3 is 16 amino acids long. V shed 2 bases and J shed 4 bases, with 14 bases lying between them. The germline CDR1 and CDR2 sequences are LGHDT and YNNKEL (reference sequence).

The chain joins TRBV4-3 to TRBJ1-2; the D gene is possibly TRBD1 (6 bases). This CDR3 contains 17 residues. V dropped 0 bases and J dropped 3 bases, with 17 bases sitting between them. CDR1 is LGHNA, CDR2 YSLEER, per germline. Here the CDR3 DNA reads TGCGCCAGCAGCCAAGATCTAGTTAGGGGGGGGCACTATGGCTACACCTTC. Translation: CASSQDLVRGGHYGYTF.

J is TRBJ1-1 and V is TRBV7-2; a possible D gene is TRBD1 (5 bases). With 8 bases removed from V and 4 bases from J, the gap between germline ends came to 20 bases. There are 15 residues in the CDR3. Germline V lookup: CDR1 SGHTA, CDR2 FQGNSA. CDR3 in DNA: TGTGCCAGCGCCATTAGCCCGGGGGGGGGCACTGAAGCTTTCTTT. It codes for CASAISPGGGTEAFF.

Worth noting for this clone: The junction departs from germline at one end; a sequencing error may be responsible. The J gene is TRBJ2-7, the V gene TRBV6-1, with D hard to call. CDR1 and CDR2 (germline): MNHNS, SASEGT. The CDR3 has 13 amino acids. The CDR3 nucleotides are TGTGCCAGCAGGGAAGAAATTACCTACGAGCAGTACTTC. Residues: CASREEITYEQYF.

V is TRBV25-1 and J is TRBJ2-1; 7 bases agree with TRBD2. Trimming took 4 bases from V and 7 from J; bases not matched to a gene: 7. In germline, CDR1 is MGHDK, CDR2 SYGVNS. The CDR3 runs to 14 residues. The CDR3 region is CASSVPSGWNEQFF. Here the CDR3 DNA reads TGTGCCAGCAGTGTCCCTAGCGGCTGGAATGAGCAGTTCTTC.

The CDR3 bases are TGTGCCAGCAGTCCGGATCTCAGCAGGCTGGGCACTGAAGCTTTCTTT. Protein: CASSPDLSRLGTEAFF. The chain couples TRBV27 to TRBJ1-1, with D uncertain. The CDR3 sequence is 16 residues long. Per germline, CDR1 MNHEY and CDR2 SMNVEV (reference sequence). V dropped 5 bases and J dropped 4 bases, with 20 bases sitting between them.

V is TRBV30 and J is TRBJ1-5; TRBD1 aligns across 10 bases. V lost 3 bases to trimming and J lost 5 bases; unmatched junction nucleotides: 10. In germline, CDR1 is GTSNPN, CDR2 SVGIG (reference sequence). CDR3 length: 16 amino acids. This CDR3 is CAWRRQGQGSHQPQHF. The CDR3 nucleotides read TGTGCCTGGAGGCGCCAGGGACAGGGGTCCCATCAGCCCCAGCATTTT.

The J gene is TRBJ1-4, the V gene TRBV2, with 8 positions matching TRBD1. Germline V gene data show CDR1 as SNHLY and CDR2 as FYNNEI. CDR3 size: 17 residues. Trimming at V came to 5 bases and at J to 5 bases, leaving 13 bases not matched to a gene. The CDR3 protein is CASSTTRQQGGNEKLFF. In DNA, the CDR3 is TGTGCCAGCAGTACCACCCGCCAACAGGGGGGAAATGAAAAACTGTTTTTT.

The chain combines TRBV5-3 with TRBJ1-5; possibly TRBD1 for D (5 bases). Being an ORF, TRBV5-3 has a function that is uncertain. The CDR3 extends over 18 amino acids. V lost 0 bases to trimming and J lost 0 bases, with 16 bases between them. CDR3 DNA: TGTGCCAGAAGCTTGGACGGGCGACAGACGAATAGCAATCAGCCCCAGCATTTT. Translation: CARSLDGRQTNSNQPQHF.

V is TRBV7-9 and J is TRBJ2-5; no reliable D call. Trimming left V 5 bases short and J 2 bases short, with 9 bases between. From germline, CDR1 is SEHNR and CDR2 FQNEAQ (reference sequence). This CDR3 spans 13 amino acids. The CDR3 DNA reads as TGTGCCAGCAGCGGGCAGAGTCAAGAGACCCAGTACTTC. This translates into CASSGQSQETQYF.